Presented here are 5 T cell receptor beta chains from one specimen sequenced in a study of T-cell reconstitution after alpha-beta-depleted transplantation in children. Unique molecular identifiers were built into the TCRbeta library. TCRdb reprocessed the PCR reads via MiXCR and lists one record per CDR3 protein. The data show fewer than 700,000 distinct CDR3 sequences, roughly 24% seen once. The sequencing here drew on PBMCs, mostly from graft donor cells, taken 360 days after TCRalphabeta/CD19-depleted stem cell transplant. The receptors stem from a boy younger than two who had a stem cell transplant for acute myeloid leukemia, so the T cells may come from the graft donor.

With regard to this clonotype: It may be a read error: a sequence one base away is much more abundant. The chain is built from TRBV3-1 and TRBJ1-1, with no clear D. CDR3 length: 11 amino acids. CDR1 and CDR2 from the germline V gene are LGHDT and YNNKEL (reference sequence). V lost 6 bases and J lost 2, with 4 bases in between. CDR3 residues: CASRHNTEAFF. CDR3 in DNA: TGTGCCAGCAGACACAACACTGAAGCTTTCTTT.

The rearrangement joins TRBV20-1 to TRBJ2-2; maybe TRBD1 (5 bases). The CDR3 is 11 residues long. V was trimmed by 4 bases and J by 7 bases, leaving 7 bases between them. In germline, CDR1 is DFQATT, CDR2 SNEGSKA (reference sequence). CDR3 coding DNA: TGCAGTGCTACAGGGTACGGGGAGCTGTTTTTT. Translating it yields CSATGYGELFF.

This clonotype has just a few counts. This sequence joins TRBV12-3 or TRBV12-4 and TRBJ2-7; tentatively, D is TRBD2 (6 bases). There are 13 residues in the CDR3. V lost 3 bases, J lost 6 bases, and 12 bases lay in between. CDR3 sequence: CASSFRAGSEQYF. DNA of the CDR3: TGTGCCAGCAGTTTTCGGGCGGGGAGCGAGCAGTACTTC.

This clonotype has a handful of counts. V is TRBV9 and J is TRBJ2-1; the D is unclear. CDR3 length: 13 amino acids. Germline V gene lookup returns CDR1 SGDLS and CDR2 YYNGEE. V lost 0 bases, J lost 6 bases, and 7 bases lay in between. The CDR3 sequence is CASSVGNSNEQFF. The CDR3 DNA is TGTGCCAGCAGCGTAGGTAATAGCAATGAGCAGTTCTTC.

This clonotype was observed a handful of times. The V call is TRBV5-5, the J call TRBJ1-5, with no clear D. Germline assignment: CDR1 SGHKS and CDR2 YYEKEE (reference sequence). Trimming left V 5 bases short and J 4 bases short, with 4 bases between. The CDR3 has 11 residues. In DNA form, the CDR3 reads TGTGCCAGCAGGTTAAATCAGCCCCAGCATTTT. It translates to CASRLNQPQHF.